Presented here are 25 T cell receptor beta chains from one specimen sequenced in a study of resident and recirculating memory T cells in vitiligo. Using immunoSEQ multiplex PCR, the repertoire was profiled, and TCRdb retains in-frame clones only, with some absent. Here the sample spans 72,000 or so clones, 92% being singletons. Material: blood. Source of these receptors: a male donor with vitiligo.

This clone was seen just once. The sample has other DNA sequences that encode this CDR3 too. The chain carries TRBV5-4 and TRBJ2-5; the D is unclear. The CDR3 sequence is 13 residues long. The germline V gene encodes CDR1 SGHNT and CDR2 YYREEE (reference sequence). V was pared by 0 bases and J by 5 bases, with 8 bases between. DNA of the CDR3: TGTGCCAGCAGCTTGGAATCGGAGGAGACCCAGTACTTC. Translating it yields CASSLESEETQYF. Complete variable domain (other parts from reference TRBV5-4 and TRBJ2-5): ETGVTQSPTHLIKTRGQQVTLRCSSQSGHNTVSWYQQALGQGPQFIFQYYREEENGRGNFPPRFSGLQFPNYSSELNVNALELDDSALYLCASSLESEETQYFGPGTRLLVL.

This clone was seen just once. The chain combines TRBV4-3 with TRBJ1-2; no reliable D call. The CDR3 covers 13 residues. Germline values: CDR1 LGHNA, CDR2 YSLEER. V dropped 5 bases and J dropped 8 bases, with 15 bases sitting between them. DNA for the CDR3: TGCGCCAGCAGCGGCCGACTCGCTACGGGCTACACCTTC. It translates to CASSGRLATGYTF.

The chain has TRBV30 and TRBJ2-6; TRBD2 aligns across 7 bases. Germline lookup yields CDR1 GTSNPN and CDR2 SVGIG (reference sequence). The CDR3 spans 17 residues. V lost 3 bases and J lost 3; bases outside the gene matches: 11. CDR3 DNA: TGTGCCTGGAGGGGGAGAACCGCGGGGGATGGGGCCAACGTCCTGACTTTC. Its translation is CAWRGRTAGDGANVLTF.

DNA for the CDR3: TGCAGCGTTCCCCCAACAGTGAACTATGGCTACACCTTC. Its protein product is CSVPPTVNYGYTF. V usage is TRBV29-1 and J usage is TRBJ1-2; D is unclear. Trimming shortened V by 5 bases and J by 2 bases, and 12 bases separated the two germline ends. Germline V gene sequence: CDR1 SQVTM, CDR2 ANQGSEA. The CDR3 runs to 13 residues.

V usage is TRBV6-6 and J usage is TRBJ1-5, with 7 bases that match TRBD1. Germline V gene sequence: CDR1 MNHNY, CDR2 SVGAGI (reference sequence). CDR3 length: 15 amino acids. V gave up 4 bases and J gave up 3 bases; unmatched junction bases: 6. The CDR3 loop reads CASSSPGQHNQPQHF. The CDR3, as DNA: TGTGCCAGCAGTTCGCCGGGACAGCACAATCAGCCCCAGCATTTT.

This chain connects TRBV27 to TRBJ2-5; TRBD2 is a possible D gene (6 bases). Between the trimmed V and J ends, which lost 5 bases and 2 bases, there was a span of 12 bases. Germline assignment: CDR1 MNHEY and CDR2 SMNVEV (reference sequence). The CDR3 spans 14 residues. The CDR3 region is CASSVGLEQETQYF. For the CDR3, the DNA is TGTGCCAGCAGTGTGGGACTTGAGCAAGAGACCCAGTACTTC.

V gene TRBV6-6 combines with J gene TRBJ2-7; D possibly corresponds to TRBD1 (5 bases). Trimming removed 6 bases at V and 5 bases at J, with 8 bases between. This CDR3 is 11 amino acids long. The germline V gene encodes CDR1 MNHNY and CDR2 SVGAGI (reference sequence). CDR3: CASRKGDEQYF. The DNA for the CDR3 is TGTGCCAGCAGGAAAGGGGACGAGCAGTACTTC.

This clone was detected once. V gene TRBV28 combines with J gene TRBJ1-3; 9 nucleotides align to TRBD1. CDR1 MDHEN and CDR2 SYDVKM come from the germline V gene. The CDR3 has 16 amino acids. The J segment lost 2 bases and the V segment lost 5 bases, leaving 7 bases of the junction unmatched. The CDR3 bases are TGTGCCAGCAGTCCCACAGGGGGCGCAGCTGGAAACACCATATATTTT. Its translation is CASSPTGGAAGNTIYF.

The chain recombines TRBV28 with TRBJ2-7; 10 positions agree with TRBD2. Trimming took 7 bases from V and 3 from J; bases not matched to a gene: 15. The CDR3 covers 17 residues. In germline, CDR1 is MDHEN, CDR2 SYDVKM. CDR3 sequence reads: CASIRSLAGPPCYEQYF. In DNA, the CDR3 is TGTGCCAGCATTCGGTCACTAGCGGGACCGCCTTGCTACGAGCAGTACTTC.

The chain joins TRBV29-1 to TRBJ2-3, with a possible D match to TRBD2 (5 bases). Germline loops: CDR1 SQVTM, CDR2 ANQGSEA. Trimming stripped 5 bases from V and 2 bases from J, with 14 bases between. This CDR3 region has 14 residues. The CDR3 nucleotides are TGCAGCGTTTCTAATGCGGGTTACACAGATACGCAGTATTTT. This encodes CSVSNAGYTDTQYF.

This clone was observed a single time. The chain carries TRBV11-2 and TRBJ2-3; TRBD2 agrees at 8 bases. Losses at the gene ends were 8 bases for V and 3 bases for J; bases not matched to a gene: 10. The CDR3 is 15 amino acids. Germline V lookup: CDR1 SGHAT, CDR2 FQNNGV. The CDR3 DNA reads TGTGCCAGCGGGGCGGGAGGTCTGGGGACAGATACGCAGTATTTT. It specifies CASGAGGLGTDTQYF.

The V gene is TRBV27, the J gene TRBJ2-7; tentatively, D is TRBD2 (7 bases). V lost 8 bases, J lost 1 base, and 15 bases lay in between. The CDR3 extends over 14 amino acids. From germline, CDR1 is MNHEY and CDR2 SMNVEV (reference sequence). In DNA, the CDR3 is TGTGCCAGCGGGTGGGGGGGCCCGTCCTACGAGCAGTACTTC. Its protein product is CASGWGGPSYEQYF.

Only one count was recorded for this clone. The CDR3 region is CASSLGVRGSEKLFF. The CDR3, as DNA: TGCGCCAGCAGCTTGGGGGTCAGGGGGAGTGAAAAACTGTTTTTT. V and J are TRBV5-1 and TRBJ1-4; 7 bases line up with TRBD1. CDR1 and CDR2 from the germline V gene are SGHRS and YFSETQ. Trimming removed 0 bases from V and 7 bases from J; junction bases left unmatched: 6. The CDR3 loop spans 15 amino acids. Full variable domain (missing parts from reference TRBV5-1 and TRBJ1-4): KAGVTQTPRYLIKTRGQQVTLSCSPISGHRSVSWYQQTPGQGLQFLFEYFSETQRNKGNFPGRFSGRQFSNSRSEMNVSTLELGDSALYLCASSLGVRGSEKLFFGSGTQLSVL.

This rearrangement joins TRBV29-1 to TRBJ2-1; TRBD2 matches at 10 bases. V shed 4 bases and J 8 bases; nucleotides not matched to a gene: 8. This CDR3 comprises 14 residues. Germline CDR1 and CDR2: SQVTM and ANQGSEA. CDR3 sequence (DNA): TGCAGCGTTGCCATAGCGGGAGGTGGGGATGAGCAGTTCTTC. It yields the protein CSVAIAGGGDEQFF.

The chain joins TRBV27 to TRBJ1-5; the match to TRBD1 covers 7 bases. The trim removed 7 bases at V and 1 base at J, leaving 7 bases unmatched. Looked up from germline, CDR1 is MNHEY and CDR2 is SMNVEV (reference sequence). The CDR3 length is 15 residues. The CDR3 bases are TGTGCCAGCAACGCAGGGGGAGGAAGCAATCAGCCCCAGCATTTT. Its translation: CASNAGGGSNQPQHF.

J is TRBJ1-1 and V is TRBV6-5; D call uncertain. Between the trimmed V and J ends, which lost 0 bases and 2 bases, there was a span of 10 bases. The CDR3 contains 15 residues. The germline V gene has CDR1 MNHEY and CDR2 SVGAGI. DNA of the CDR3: TGTGCCAGCAGTTACTCGTTTAGAGGAAACACTGAAGCTTTCTTT. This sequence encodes CASSYSFRGNTEAFF.

The CDR3 spells CASSSLAGGYEQYF. The CDR3 nucleotides read TGTGCCAGCAGCTCCCTAGCGGGCGGCTACGAGCAGTACTTC. The rearrangement joins TRBV7-2 to TRBJ2-7; 8 nucleotides line up with TRBD2. The CDR3 length is 14 residues. J lost 3 bases, V lost 4 bases, and 5 bases had no gene match. CDR1 and CDR2 (germline): SGHTA, FQGNSA. Drawing the rest from reference TRBV7-2 and TRBJ2-7, the complete variable domain is GAGVSQSPSNKVTEKGKDVELRCDPISGHTALYWYRQSLGQGLEFLIYFQGNSAPDKSGLPSDRFSAERTGGSVSTLTIQRTQQEDSAVYLCASSSLAGGYEQYFGPGTRLTVT.

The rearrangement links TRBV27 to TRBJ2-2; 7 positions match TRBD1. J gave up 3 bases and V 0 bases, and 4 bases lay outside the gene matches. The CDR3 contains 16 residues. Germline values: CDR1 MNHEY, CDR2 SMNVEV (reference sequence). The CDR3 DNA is TGTGCCAGCAGTTTATCGAGGGGGCTTGACACCGGGGAGCTGTTTTTT. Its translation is CASSLSRGLDTGELFF.

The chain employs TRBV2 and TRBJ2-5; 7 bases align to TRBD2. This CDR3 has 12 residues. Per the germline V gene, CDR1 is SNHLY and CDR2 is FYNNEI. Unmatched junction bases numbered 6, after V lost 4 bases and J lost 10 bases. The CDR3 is CASSVYGGDQYF. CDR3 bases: TGTGCCAGCAGTGTCTATGGGGGGGACCAGTACTTC.

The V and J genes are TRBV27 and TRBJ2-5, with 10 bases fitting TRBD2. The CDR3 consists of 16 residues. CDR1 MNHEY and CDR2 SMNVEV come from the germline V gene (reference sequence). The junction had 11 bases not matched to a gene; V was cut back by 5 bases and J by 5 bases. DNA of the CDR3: TGTGCCAGCAGTAATCTAGCGGGAGCGGCTTACGAGACCCAGTACTTC. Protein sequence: CASSNLAGAAYETQYF.

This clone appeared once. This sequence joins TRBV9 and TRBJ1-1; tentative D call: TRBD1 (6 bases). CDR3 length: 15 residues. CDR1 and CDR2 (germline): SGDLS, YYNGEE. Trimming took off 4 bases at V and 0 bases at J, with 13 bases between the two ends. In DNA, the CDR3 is TGTGCCAGCAGCCCGGGGTGGGGGCTGAACACTGAAGCTTTCTTT. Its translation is CASSPGWGLNTEAFF.

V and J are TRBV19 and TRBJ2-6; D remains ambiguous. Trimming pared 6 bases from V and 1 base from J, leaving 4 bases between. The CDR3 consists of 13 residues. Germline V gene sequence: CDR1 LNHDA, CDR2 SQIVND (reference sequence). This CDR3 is CASRSSGANVLTF. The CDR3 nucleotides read TGTGCCAGTAGGTCATCTGGGGCCAACGTCCTGACTTTC.

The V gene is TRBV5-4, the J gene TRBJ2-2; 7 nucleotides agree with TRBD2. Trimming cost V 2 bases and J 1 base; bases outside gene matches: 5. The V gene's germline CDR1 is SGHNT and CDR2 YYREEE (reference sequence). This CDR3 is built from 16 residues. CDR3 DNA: TGTGCCAGCAGCTTAGGCGGGAGTTTGAACACCGGGGAGCTGTTTTTT. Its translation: CASSLGGSLNTGELFF.

The DNA of the CDR3 is TGTGCCAGCAGGCGGACCTACGAGCAGTACTTC. Translating it yields CASRRTYEQYF. The chain links TRBV6-1 to TRBJ2-7, with unresolved D. From germline, CDR1 is MNHNS and CDR2 SASEGT. Trimming pared 6 bases from V and 2 bases from J, leaving 5 bases between. CDR3 size: 11 residues.

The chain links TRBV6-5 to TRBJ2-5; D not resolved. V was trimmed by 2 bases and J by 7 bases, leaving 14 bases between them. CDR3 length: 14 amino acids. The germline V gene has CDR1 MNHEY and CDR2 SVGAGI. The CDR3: CASSYIASVATQYF. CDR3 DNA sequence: TGTGCCAGCAGTTACATAGCCTCCGTTGCGACCCAGTACTTC.